This TCR beta chain was captured in a study of tumor and adjacent non-tumor tissue in lung cancer. About the study: Patients were aged about 30 to 76, 10 men and 5 women, stage I to III. Each sample yielded a few million productive TCRbeta reads on average. Broader study findings: Top 100 clones took a larger repertoire share in normal lung.

The junction had 3 bases not matched to a gene; V was cut back by 1 base and J by 4 bases. Germline CDR1 reads MGHRA; CDR2 reads YSYEKL. The CDR3 runs to 14 residues. TCRbeta libraries were built with three rounds of nested PCR, modified from ARM-PCR. TCRdb reanalysed the multiplex PCR reads using MiXCR and keeps one entry per CDR3 protein. This sample has more than 85,000 distinct CDR3 sequences; more than 60% occur once, and the top ten carry about 39%. The table lists this clonotype with a few counts. What it binds is not known. A single base separates this from a much larger clone, so it may be a read error. No cell sorting was done before RNA was extracted from the tissue.

J is TRBJ2-5 and V is TRBV4-1; 7 nucleotides match TRBD2. Sequencing was performed on lung tumor tissue. This TCR derives from an older woman with non-small cell lung cancer. The CDR3 DNA follows: TGCGCCAGCAGCCAAGGACTAGCCCTAGAGACCCAGTACTTC. It specifies CASSQGLALETQYF.